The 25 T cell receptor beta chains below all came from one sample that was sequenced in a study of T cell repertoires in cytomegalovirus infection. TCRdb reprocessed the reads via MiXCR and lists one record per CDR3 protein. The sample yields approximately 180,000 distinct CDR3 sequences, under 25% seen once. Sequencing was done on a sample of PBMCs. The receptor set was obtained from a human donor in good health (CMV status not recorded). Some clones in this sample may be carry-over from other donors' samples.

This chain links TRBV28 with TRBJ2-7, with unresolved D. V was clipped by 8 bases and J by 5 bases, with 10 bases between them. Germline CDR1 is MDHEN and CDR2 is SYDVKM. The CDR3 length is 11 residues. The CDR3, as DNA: TGTGCCAGCGAAAAATCGGACGAGCAGTACTTC. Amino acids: CASEKSDEQYF.

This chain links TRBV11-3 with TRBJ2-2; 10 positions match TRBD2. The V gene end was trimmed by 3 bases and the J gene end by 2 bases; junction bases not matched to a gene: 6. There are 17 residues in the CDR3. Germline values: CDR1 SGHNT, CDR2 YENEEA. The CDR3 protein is CASSLGSGRINTGELFF. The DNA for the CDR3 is TGTGCCAGCAGCTTGGGTAGCGGGAGGATAAACACCGGGGAGCTGTTTTTT.

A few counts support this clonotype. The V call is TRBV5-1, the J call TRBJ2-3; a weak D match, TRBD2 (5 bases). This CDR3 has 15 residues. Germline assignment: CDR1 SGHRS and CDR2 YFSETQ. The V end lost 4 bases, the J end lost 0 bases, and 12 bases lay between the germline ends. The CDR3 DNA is TGCGCCAGCAGCCTAGGACTTGCCAGCACAGATACGCAGTATTTT. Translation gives CASSLGLASTDTQYF. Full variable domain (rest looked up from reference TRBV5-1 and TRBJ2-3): KAGVTQTPRYLIKTRGQQVTLSCSPISGHRSVSWYQQTPGQGLQFLFEYFSETQRNKGNFPGRFSGRQFSNSRSEMNVSTLELGDSALYLCASSLGLASTDTQYFGPGTRLTVL.

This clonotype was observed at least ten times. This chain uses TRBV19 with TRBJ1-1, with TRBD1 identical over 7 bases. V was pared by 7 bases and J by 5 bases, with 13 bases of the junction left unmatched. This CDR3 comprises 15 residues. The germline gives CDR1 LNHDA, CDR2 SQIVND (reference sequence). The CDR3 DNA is TGTGCCAGTAACCCAACCCTTACAGGGGATACTGAAGCTTTCTTT. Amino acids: CASNPTLTGDTEAFF. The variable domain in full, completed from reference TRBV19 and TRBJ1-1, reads DGGITQSPKYLFRKEGQNVTLSCEQNLNHDAMYWYRQDPGQGLRLIYYSQIVNDFQKGDIAEGYSVSREKKESFPLTVTSAQKNPTAFYLCASNPTLTGDTEAFFGQGTRLTVV.

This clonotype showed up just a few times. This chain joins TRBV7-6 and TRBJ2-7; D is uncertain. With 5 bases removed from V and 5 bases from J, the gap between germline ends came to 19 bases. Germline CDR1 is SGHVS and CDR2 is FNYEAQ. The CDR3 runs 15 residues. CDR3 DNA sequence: TGTGCCAGCAGCCGAACAGAGGAAGATAGGAACGAGCAGTACTTC. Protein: CASSRTEEDRNEQYF.

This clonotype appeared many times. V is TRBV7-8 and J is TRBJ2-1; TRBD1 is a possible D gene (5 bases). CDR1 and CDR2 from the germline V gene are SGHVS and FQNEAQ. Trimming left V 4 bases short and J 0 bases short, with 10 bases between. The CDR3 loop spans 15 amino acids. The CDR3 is CASSYDRASYNEQFF. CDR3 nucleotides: TGTGCCAGCAGCTATGACAGAGCCTCCTACAATGAGCAGTTCTTC.

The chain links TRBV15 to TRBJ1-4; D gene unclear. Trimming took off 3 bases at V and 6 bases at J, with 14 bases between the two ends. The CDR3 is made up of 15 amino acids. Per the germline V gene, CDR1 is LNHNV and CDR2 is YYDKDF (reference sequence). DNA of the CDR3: TGTGCCACCAGCAGCCCGGGTGCCGCCGATGAAAAACTGTTTTTT. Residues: CATSSPGAADEKLFF.

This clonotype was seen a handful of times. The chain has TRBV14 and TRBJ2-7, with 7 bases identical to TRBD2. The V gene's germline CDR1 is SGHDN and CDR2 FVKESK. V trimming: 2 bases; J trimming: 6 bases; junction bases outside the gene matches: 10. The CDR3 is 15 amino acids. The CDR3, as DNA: TGTGCCAGCAGCCAATCGCCCGGACTAGGGCGCGAGCAGTACTTC. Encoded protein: CASSQSPGLGREQYF. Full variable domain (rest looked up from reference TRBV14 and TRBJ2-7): EAGVTQFPSHSVIEKGQTVTLRCDPISGHDNLYWYRRVMGKEIKFLLHFVKESKQDESGMPNNRFLAERTGGTYSTLKVQPAELEDSGVYFCASSQSPGLGREQYFGPGTRLTVT.

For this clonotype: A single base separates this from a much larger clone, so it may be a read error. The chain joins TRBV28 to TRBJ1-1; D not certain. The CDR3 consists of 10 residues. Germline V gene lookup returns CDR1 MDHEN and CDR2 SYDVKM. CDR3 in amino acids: CTSSLGEAFF. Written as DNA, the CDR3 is TGTACCAGCAGTTTGGGTGAAGCTTTCTTT.

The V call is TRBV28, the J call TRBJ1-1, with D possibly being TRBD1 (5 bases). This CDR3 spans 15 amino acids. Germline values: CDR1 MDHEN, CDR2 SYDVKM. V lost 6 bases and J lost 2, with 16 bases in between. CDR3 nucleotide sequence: TGTGCCAGCAGCCCCTATCGGCAGGGAAACACTGAAGCTTTCTTT. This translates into CASSPYRQGNTEAFF.

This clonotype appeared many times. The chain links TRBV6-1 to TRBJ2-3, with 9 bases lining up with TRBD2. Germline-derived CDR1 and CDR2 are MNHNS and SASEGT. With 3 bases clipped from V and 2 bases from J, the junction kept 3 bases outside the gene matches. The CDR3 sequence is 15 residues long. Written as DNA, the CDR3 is TGTGCCAGCAGTGATCCTAGCGGGGCCACAGATACGCAGTATTTT. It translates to CASSDPSGATDTQYF.

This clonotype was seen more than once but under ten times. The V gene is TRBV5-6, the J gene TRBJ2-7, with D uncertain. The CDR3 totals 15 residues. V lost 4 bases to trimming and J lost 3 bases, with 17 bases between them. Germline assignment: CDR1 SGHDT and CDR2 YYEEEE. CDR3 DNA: TGTGCCAGCAGCCGTACCGGGTCAAGTGTCTACGAGCAGTACTTC. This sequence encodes CASSRTGSSVYEQYF. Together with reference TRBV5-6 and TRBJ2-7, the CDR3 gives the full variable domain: DAGVTQSPTHLIKTRGQQVTLRCSPKSGHDTVSWYQQALGQGPQFIFQYYEEEERQRGNFPDRFSGHQFPNYSSELNVNALLLGDSALYLCASSRTGSSVYEQYFGPGTRLTVT.

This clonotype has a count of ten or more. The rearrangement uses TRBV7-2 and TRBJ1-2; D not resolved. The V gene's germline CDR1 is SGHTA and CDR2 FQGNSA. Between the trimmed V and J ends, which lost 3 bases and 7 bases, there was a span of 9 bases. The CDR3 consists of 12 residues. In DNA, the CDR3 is TGTGCCAGCAGCTTGGACGTTGTTGGCTACACCTTC. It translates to CASSLDVVGYTF.

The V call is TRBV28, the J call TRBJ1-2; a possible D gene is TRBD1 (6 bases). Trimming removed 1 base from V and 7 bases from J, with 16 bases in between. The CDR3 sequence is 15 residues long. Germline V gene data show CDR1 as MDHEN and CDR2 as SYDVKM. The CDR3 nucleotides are TGTGCCAGCAGTTTATCTCGGGGGGGCTCGGGTGGCTACACCTTC. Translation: CASSLSRGGSGGYTF.

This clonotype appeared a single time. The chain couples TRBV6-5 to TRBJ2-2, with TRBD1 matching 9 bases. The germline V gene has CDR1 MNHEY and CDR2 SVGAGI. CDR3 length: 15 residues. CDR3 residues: CDSSRGQGRTGELFF. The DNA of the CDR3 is TGTGATAGCAGTCGAGGACAGGGGCGGACCGGGGAGCTGTTTTTT.

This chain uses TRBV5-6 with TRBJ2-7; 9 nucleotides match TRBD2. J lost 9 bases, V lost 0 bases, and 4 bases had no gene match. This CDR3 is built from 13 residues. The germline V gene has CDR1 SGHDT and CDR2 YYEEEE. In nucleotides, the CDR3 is TGTGCCAGCAGCTTGGGACTAGCGGAGGGGCAGTACTTC. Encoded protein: CASSLGLAEGQYF.

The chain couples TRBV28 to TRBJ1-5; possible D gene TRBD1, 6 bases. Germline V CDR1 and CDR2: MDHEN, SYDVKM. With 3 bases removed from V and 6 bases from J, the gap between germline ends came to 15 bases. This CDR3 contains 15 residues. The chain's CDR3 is CASSFPSGAAQPQHF. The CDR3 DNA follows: TGTGCCAGCAGTTTTCCCTCGGGGGCGGCTCAGCCCCAGCATTTT. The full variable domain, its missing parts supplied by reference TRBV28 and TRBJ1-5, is DVKVTQSSRYLVKRTGEKVFLECVQDMDHENMFWYRQDPGLGLRLIYFSYDVKMKEKGDIPEGYSVSREKKERFSLILESASTNQTSMYLCASSFPSGAAQPQHFGDGTRLSIL.

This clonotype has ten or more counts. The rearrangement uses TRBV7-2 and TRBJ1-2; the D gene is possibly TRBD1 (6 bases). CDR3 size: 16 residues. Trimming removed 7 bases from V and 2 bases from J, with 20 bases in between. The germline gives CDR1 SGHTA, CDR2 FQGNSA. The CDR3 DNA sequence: TGTGCCAGCACCATGATGGGCGGGGGGCGCAACTATGGCTACACCTTC. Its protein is CASTMMGGGRNYGYTF.

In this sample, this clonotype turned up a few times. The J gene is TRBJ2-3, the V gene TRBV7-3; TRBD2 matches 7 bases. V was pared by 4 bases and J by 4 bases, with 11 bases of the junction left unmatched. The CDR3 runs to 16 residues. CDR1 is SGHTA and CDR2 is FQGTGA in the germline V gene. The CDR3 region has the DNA TGTGCCAGCAGCTCTTTAGGACTAGGGATCTCAGATACGCAGTATTTT. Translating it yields CASSSLGLGISDTQYF.

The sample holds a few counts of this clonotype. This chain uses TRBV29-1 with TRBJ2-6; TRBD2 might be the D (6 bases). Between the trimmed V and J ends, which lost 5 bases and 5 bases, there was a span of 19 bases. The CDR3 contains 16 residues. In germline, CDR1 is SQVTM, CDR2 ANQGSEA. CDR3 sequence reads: CSVLGDGGGWANVLTF. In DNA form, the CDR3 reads TGCAGCGTTCTCGGCGACGGTGGGGGGTGGGCCAACGTCCTGACTTTC.

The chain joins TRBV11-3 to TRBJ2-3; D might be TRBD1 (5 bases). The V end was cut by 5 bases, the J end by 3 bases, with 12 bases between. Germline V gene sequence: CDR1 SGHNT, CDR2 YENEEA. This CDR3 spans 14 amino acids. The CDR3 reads CASSEYRRTDTQYF. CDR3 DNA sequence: TGTGCCAGCAGCGAATACAGGAGAACAGATACGCAGTATTTT.

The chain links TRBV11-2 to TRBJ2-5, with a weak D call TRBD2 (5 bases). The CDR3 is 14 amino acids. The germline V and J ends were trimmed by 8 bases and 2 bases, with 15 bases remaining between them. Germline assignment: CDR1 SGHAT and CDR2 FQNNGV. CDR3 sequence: CASGRTRRQETQYF. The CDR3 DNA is TGTGCCAGCGGGCGGACTCGACGACAAGAGACCCAGTACTTC.

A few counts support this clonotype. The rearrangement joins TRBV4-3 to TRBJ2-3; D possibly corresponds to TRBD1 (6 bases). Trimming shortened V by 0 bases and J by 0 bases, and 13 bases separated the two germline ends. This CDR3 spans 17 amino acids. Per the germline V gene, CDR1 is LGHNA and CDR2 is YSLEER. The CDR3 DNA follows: TGCGCCAGCAGCCAAGATAGGGGGAGTACTAGCACAGATACGCAGTATTTT. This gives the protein CASSQDRGSTSTDTQYF.

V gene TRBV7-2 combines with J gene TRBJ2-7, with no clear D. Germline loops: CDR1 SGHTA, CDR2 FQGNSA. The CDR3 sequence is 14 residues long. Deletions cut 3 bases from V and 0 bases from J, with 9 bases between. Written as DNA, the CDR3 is TGTGCCAGCAGCTTCCCGAGGAGCTCCTACGAGCAGTACTTC. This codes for CASSFPRSSYEQYF.

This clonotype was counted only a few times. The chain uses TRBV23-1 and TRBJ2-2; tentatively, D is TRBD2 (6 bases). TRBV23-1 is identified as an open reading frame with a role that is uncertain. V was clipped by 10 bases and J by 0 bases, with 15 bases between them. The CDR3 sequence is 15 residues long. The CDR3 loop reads CATSSSASNTGELFF. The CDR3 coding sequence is TGCGCCACCTCCTCTAGCGCCTCGAACACCGGGGAGCTGTTTTTT.